This entry lists 16 T cell receptor beta chains sequenced from one sample in a study of post-analysis software for immune sequencing data. Regarding the study as a whole: Roughly 5 TRBV segments, including TRBV5-6, TRBV5-1 and TRBV20-1, were more frequent in patients than controls.

These receptors are not linked to any known antigen. Unique molecular identifiers were present in the TCR beta cDNA libraries. TCRdb re-called the PCR reads with MiXCR, one entry per CDR3 protein. The sample records some 450,000 distinct CDR3 sequences, nearly 45% being singletons. The specimen was blood. Receptors were obtained from a girl aged 10 to 17 with multiple sclerosis.

The genes are TRBV6-5 and TRBJ2-6; a possible D gene is TRBD1 (5 bases). This CDR3 is 15 amino acids long. The V end was cut by 5 bases, the J end by 2 bases, with 10 bases between. The germline gives CDR1 MNHEY, CDR2 SVGAGI. CDR3 loop: CASSNQGPGANVLTF. DNA for the CDR3: TGTGCCAGCAGTAACCAGGGCCCTGGGGCCAACGTCCTGACTTTC.

This clonotype was observed a handful of times. The chain is built from TRBV29-1 and TRBJ2-6; D is uncertain. The CDR3 has 13 residues. Germline V lookup: CDR1 SQVTM, CDR2 ANQGSEA. Deletions cut 6 bases from V and 2 bases from J, with 8 bases between. DNA of the CDR3: TGCAGCGTCCAGAGCCCTGGGGCCAACGTCCTGACTTTC. Its protein is CSVQSPGANVLTF.

The genes are TRBV7-2 and TRBJ2-1, with 9 bases matching TRBD2. This CDR3 comprises 16 residues. Trimming removed 5 bases from V and 6 bases from J; junction bases left unmatched: 11. From germline, CDR1 is SGHTA and CDR2 FQGNSA. This chain's CDR3 is CASSGAGLAFGNEQFF. The CDR3 nucleotides read TGTGCCAGCAGCGGGGCGGGACTAGCATTTGGCAATGAGCAGTTCTTC.

In this sample, this clonotype turned up a few times. The CDR3 reads CASSQGTSGAYNEQFF. CDR3 sequence (DNA): TGCGCCAGCAGCCAGGGGACTAGCGGAGCCTACAATGAGCAGTTCTTC. V gene TRBV4-3 combines with J gene TRBJ2-1, with TRBD2 matching over 11 bases. Trimming at V came to 3 bases and at J to 2 bases, leaving 3 bases not matched to a gene. Germline assignment: CDR1 LGHNA and CDR2 YSLEER. This CDR3 comprises 16 residues.

This chain joins TRBV11-2 and TRBJ2-5; 8 bases line up with TRBD1. CDR1 is SGHAT and CDR2 is FQNNGV in the germline V gene. V lost 3 bases, J lost 4 bases, and 10 bases stayed unmatched. The CDR3 has 16 amino acids. The CDR3 coding sequence is TGTGCCAGCAGCTTTCTGAGGGACAGGTTGAGAGAGACCCAGTACTTC. It is translated as CASSFLRDRLRETQYF.

This chain connects TRBV6-1 to TRBJ2-2; 9 nucleotides line up with TRBD2. This CDR3 is built from 17 residues. CDR1 and CDR2 (germline): MNHNS, SASEGT. With V trimmed by 5 bases and J by 7 bases, 14 bases remained unmatched. The CDR3 loop reads CASSPRWSGRYSGELFF. CDR3 coding DNA: TGTGCCAGCAGTCCTCGGTGGAGCGGGAGGTACAGCGGGGAGCTGTTTTTT.

This clonotype was recorded a few times. The chain is built from TRBV3-1 and TRBJ2-3, with D possibly TRBD2 on 5 matching bases. The CDR3 sequence is 18 residues long. Germline-derived CDR1 and CDR2 are LGHDT and YNNKEL (reference sequence). V lost 5 bases, J lost 6 bases, and 27 bases lay in between. The CDR3 DNA reads as TGTGCCAGCAGCTTGTATCCCGCGGGCCACCACCGTGGGGATACGCAGTATTTT. Translation: CASSLYPAGHHRGDTQYF.

This clonotype was observed a handful of times. V is TRBV12-5 and J is TRBJ2-5; D uncertain. CDR1 LGHNT and CDR2 FRNRAP come from the germline V gene. V lost 5 bases and J lost 5, with 9 bases in between. There are 12 residues in the CDR3. DNA for the CDR3: TGTGCTAGTGGTGACCGGCGGGAGACCCAGTACTTC. Amino acid sequence: CASGDRRETQYF.

The rearrangement joins TRBV29-1 to TRBJ2-4; D is uncertain. The J call could be wrong; TRBJ2-7 is a better fit for the DNA end. This CDR3 comprises 13 residues. Germline-derived CDR1 and CDR2 are SQVTM and ANQGSEA. The CDR3 sequence is CSVEEGNEYEQYF. The CDR3 DNA reads TGCAGCGTTGAAGAGGGAAATGAATACGAGCAGTACTTC.

The table lists this clonotype with a count of one. The chain is built from TRBV20-1 and TRBJ1-1; possibly TRBD1 for D (6 bases). CDR3 size: 14 residues. V shed 6 bases and J shed 1 base, with 15 bases lying between them. The germline V gene encodes CDR1 DFQATT and CDR2 SNEGSKA (reference sequence). CDR3 nucleotides: TGCAGTGCCTCGGGTGGAGGGGGGAACACTGAAGCTTTCTTT. Translated, it gives CSASGGGGNTEAFF.

This clonotype was detected only a few times. V is TRBV20-1 and J is TRBJ1-2; maybe TRBD1 (6 bases). Between the trimmed V and J ends, which lost 1 base and 8 bases, there was a span of 17 bases. This CDR3 is built from 14 residues. Per the germline V gene, CDR1 is DFQATT and CDR2 is SNEGSKA (reference sequence). The CDR3 region has the DNA TGCAGTGCTAGAGGTAAAACAGGGTCCCACGGCTACACCTTC. Translated: CSARGKTGSHGYTF.

About this clonotype: Germline is not matched at one junction end, which may reflect a read error. This chain connects TRBV5-6 to TRBJ2-6; tentative D call: TRBD1 (7 bases). In germline, CDR1 is SGHDT, CDR2 YYEEEE. The CDR3 is 15 residues long. The CDR3: CASSLDRGGANVPTF. The CDR3 coding sequence is TGTGCCAGCAGCTTGGACAGGGGCGGGGCCAACGTCCCGACTTTC.

This sequence joins TRBV28 and TRBJ1-2; 10 bases line up with TRBD1. The CDR3 spans 16 residues. J was trimmed by 6 bases and V by 5 bases; bases with no gene match: 12. Germline-derived CDR1 and CDR2 are MDHEN and SYDVKM. The CDR3 region has the DNA TGTGCCAGCAGTGAAATCGGGACAGGGGCCTCAAATGGCTACACCTTC. This codes for CASSEIGTGASNGYTF.

The CDR3, as DNA: TGTGCCAGCAGTTTAACGGGACAGGGCTATGAAAAACTGTTTTTT. Protein sequence: CASSLTGQGYEKLFF. The rearrangement links TRBV12-3 or TRBV12-4 to TRBJ1-4; 9 bases are a match to TRBD1. CDR3 length: 15 amino acids. V shed 2 bases, J shed 6 bases, and the junction held 4 bases outside the gene matches.

Concerning this clonotype: Relative to the germline gene, one junction end is altered; a read error may explain this. This rearrangement joins TRBV9 to TRBJ2-7; TRBD2 might be the D (6 bases). This CDR3 is 15 amino acids long. Germline values: CDR1 SGDLS, CDR2 YYNGEE. The CDR3 here is CTSSPPWGGSYEQYF. The DNA of the CDR3 is TGTACCAGCAGCCCCCCGTGGGGAGGCTCATACGAGCAGTACTTC.

The chain recombines TRBV24-1 with TRBJ2-7; the D gene is possibly TRBD2 (5 bases). The CDR3 consists of 13 residues. In germline, CDR1 is KGHDR, CDR2 SFDVKD. V was cut by 6 bases and J by 2 bases, with 10 bases left in between. This CDR3 reads CATSIGGTYEQYF. CDR3 DNA: TGTGCCACCAGTATTGGAGGTACCTACGAGCAGTACTTC.